This T cell receptor (beta chain) derives from a study of blood T cell repertoires in COVID-19. About the research overall: Samples taken during acute and convalescent COVID-19 were collected in the United States, Italy and Spain.

Assay used: immunoSEQ multiplex PCR; TCRdb lists only in-frame clones, some missing. Of roughly 150,000 clones in the sample, roughly 86% were seen once. The length of the CDR3 is 15 residues. Trimming cost V 6 bases and J 8 bases; bases outside gene matches: 14. Germline lookup yields CDR1 MNHNY and CDR2 SVGAGI (reference sequence). The TCR was taken from a woman older than 75 with COVID-19, enrolled during active disease. The chain uses TRBV6-6 and TRBJ1-2; 8 nucleotides agree with TRBD1. The sample consisted of peripheral blood. The CDR3 nucleotides read TGTGCCAGCAGCAATTCAGGGGGCTCCTTGTCCGGCTACACCTTC. This codes for CASSNSGGSLSGYTF.